This T cell receptor (beta chain) was identified in a study of blood T cells in healthy people across ages. A second PCR of 7 to 11 cycles used a sample-barcoded 5' primer and a J-beta primer mix. TCRdb recomputed calls from the 5' RACE reads with MiXCR, one row per CDR3 protein. The repertoire holds approximately 770,000 distinct CDR3 sequences, with over 45% as singletons. Each donor was a healthy Caucasian individual from Russia, aged about 6 to 95. The CDR3 sequence is 16 residues long. V dropped 1 base and J dropped 2 bases, with 13 bases sitting between them. The germline gives CDR1 KGHSH, CDR2 LQKENI. General study findings and limits: The long-lived group displayed more naive CD4+ cells, plus higher diversity, than the aged donors did. Roughly linearly, TCR beta diversity per million T cells fell as age increased.

Points on this clonotype: Its antigen is still unknown.

The chain uses TRBV18 and TRBJ2-3; D not certain. Sequenced input: blood. This TCR derives from a man in his thirties or forties in good health. DNA of the CDR3: TGTGCCAGCTCACCACAGGGTGGTGGATACACAGATACGCAGTATTTT. This gives the protein CASSPQGGGYTDTQYF.